This T cell receptor beta chain was retrieved from a study of T cells in Graves' hyperthyroidism and ophthalmopathy. On the basis of clinical symptoms, serum thyroxine and TRAb, thyroid ultrasound and orbital computed tomography, diagnoses were made. The CDR3 totals 13 residues. V shed 6 bases and J 3 bases; nucleotides not matched to a gene: 5. Germline CDR1 and CDR2: MNHEY and SMNVEV (reference sequence). This clonotype appeared a few times. Its antigen remains unidentified. Study-wide results and caveats: In validation, the model predicted ophthalmopathy. These predictions came a median about 6.8 months before onset.

TCR beta CDR3 regions were amplified from RNA transcripts. With the HTBI primer set, the TCR CDR3 went through a first round of RT-PCR. TCRdb re-called the multiplex PCR reads through MiXCR, storing one row per CDR3 protein. The repertoire consists of under 250,000 distinct CDR3 sequences, with roughly 22% occurring once and the leading ten covering about 40%. The rearrangement uses TRBV27 and TRBJ2-7, with 7 positions matching TRBD2. The sequence derives from a woman between 35 and 50 years old with Graves' ophthalmopathy. The sequenced material came from blood. The CDR3 here is CASSQGGHYEQYF. The CDR3 bases are TGTGCCAGCAGCCAGGGAGGGCACTACGAGCAGTACTTC.